Following are 16 T cell receptor beta chains from one sample sequenced in a study of blood T cell repertoires in COVID-19. The protocol was immunoSEQ multiplex PCR, while the TCRdb copy is restricted to in-frame clones and leaves out a portion. The sample has 100,000 to 150,000 clones, 70% to 90% seen once. Input material: peripheral blood. The receptors shown here come from a man aged 50-59 years with acute or convalescent COVID-19.

The chain uses TRBV3-1 (or the pseudogene TRBV3-2) and TRBJ1-2; D uncertain. V dropped 3 bases and J dropped 10 bases, with 15 bases sitting between them. The CDR3 length is 13 residues. CDR1 and CDR2 from the germline V gene are LGHDT and YNNKEL (reference sequence). The CDR3 here is CASSHNAGYYYTF. As DNA, the CDR3 is TGTGCCAGCAGCCACAATGCGGGATACTACTACACCTTC.

V usage is TRBV6-5 and J usage is TRBJ1-4, with 7 bases fitting TRBD1. CDR3 length: 13 amino acids. CDR1 is MNHEY, CDR2 SVGAGI, per germline. The V gene end was trimmed by 6 bases and the J gene end by 8 bases; junction bases not matched to a gene: 6. CDR3 protein: CASRTGQLEKLFF. The CDR3 DNA reads TGTGCCAGCAGGACGGGACAGTTAGAAAAACTGTTTTTT.

The chain couples TRBV9 to TRBJ2-7; 9 bases map to TRBD1. Germline V gives CDR1 SGDLS, CDR2 YYNGEE. The CDR3 totals 15 residues. V gave up 0 bases and J gave up 7 bases; unmatched junction bases: 8. This CDR3 is CASSVGEQGAVEQYF. As DNA, the CDR3 is TGTGCCAGCAGCGTAGGAGAACAGGGGGCAGTTGAGCAGTACTTC.

The rearrangement joins TRBV18 to TRBJ1-6; TRBD1 agrees at 7 bases. CDR1 is KGHSH, CDR2 LQKENI, per germline. This CDR3 is built from 20 residues. The J segment lost 8 bases and the V segment lost 3 bases, leaving 22 bases of the junction unmatched. CDR3 nucleotides: TGTGCCAGCTCACCGGAGGGGGCACTCGGCAGGAGGTTCCTTGATTCACCCCTCCACTTT. Protein: CASSPEGALGRRFLDSPLHF. Supplemented by reference TRBV18 and TRBJ1-6, the full variable domain reads NAGVMQNPRHLVRRRGQEARLRCSPMKGHSHVYWYRQLPEEGLKFMVYLQKENIIDESGMPKERFSAEFPKEGPSILRIQQVVRGDSAAYFCASSPEGALGRRFLDSPLHFGNGTRLTVT.

CDR3 nucleotide sequence: TGCGCCAGCAGATTTCTAGTTGGCACAGATACGCAGTATTTT. Its translation is CASRFLVGTDTQYF. The rearrangement links TRBV5-1 to TRBJ2-3; D not resolved. Germline CDR1 SGHRS, CDR2 YFSETQ. Trimming took off 5 bases at V and 1 base at J, with 11 bases between the two ends. This CDR3 has 14 amino acids.

This clone was found once. The V call is TRBV28, the J call TRBJ1-5; D gene unclear. Germline assignment: CDR1 MDHEN and CDR2 SYDVKM. Trimming stripped 2 bases from V and 3 bases from J, with 8 bases between. The CDR3 totals 14 residues. This CDR3 reads CASSLKLINQPQHF. Here the CDR3 DNA reads TGTGCCAGCAGTTTAAAACTGATCAATCAGCCCCAGCATTTT.

V is TRBV18 and J is TRBJ1-2; 8 bases align to TRBD1. Trimming removed 3 bases from V and 4 bases from J; junction bases left unmatched: 13. Per the germline V gene, CDR1 is KGHSH and CDR2 is LQKENI. The CDR3 length is 17 residues. CDR3 nucleotides: TGTGCCAGCTCACCCGACACCGGGGCAGGGGGCACCTATGGCTACACCTTC. It encodes CASSPDTGAGGTYGYTF.

The chain recombines TRBV7-9 with TRBJ1-5; 10 bases agree with TRBD1. The CDR3 extends over 15 amino acids. Germline values: CDR1 SEHNR, CDR2 FQNEAQ (reference sequence). J lost 1 base, V lost 5 bases, and 2 bases had no gene match. CDR3 in amino acids: CASSVGQGSNQPQHF. The DNA of the CDR3 is TGTGCCAGCAGCGTGGGACAGGGGAGCAATCAGCCCCAGCATTTT.

The chain links TRBV6-5 to TRBJ1-1; a weak D match, TRBD1 (5 bases). The CDR3 spans 12 residues. Germline V CDR1 and CDR2: MNHEY, SVGAGI. V was shortened by 9 bases and J by 3 bases, with 11 bases between the two germline ends. The CDR3 DNA sequence: TGTGCCAGTGAGACAGTTTACACTGAAGCTTTCTTT. It is translated as CASETVYTEAFF.

The chain has TRBV6-5 and TRBJ2-7; TRBD2 aligns across 9 bases. Germline V gene sequence: CDR1 MNHEY, CDR2 SVGAGI. The CDR3 is made up of 14 amino acids. V was clipped by 7 bases and J by 5 bases; unmatched bases: 9. The CDR3 is CASKRVAGVNEQYF. Here the CDR3 DNA reads TGTGCCAGCAAGAGGGTAGCGGGAGTGAACGAGCAGTACTTC.

The chain carries TRBV6-5 and TRBJ1-2; D remains unclear. Deletions cut 8 bases from V and 2 bases from J, with 9 bases between. Germline-derived CDR1 and CDR2 are MNHEY and SVGAGI. This CDR3 has 12 residues. The CDR3 coding sequence is TGTGCCAGCGACGGGTCGAACTATGGCTACACCTTC. This translates into CASDGSNYGYTF.

J is TRBJ1-2 and V is TRBV28; TRBD1 aligns across 10 bases. Unmatched junction bases numbered 11, after V lost 8 bases and J lost 8 bases. CDR1 and CDR2 from the germline V gene are MDHEN and SYDVKM. The CDR3 has 14 residues. CDR3 amino acids: CASAPPTGGEGYTF. The DNA for the CDR3 is TGTGCCAGCGCTCCCCCGACAGGGGGCGAGGGCTACACCTTC.

The chain uses TRBV5-1 and TRBJ1-4; the match to TRBD1 covers 11 bases. After removal of 7 bases from V and 8 bases from J, the junction contained 10 bases not matched to a gene. The length of the CDR3 is 15 residues. Germline-derived CDR1 and CDR2 are SGHRS and YFSETQ. The CDR3 coding sequence is TGCGCCAGCTCTCCGCGGGACAGGGGGGTCGAAAAACTGTTTTTT. The encoded protein is CASSPRDRGVEKLFF.

This clone was observed a few times. The chain has TRBV28 and TRBJ1-2; D is perhaps TRBD1 (6 bases). The V end was cut by 5 bases, the J end by 1 base, with 14 bases between. Germline V lookup: CDR1 MDHEN, CDR2 SYDVKM. This CDR3 region has 15 residues. Here the CDR3 reads CASSPIRGINYGYTF. CDR3 DNA sequence: TGTGCCAGCAGTCCGATCAGGGGAATTAACTATGGCTACACCTTC.

This chain connects TRBV27 to TRBJ1-1; the match to TRBD1 covers 7 bases. The CDR3 extends over 15 amino acids. In germline, CDR1 is MNHEY, CDR2 SMNVEV (reference sequence). Losses at the gene ends were 6 bases for V and 0 bases for J; bases not matched to a gene: 7. The chain's CDR3 is CASRSGQSMNTEAFF. The CDR3 DNA is TGTGCCAGCAGATCGGGACAGTCCATGAACACTGAAGCTTTCTTT.

This clone was detected only once. V gene TRBV19 combines with J gene TRBJ1-2, with 7 bases identical to TRBD1. With 4 bases clipped from V and 0 bases from J, the junction kept 14 bases outside the gene matches. From germline, CDR1 is LNHDA and CDR2 SQIVND (reference sequence). The CDR3 contains 18 residues. The CDR3 spells CASSTLWETGLANYGYTF. The CDR3 DNA reads as TGTGCCAGTAGTACCTTATGGGAGACAGGGCTAGCTAACTATGGCTACACCTTC.